The rows below give T cell receptor beta chains drawn from one sample of a study of blood T cells in healthy people across ages. One entry per CDR3 protein, called by TCRdb with MiXCR from the 5' RACE reads. In the table there are approximately 800,000 distinct CDR3 sequences, nearly 60% of which are singletons. Sequenced material: blood. The receptors come from a man under 40 in good health. The CDR3 runs from the conserved cysteine through the conserved F or W. A D gene is named only where the DNA matches it firmly. Part of the rows lack a size; the others show once, few, many or a class for expanded clones.

abundance	v_gene	d_gene	j_gene	CDR3nt	CDR3aa
.	TRBV4-3	.	TRBJ2-3	TGCGCCAGCAGCCAAGATTCGGCTAAAATAAGCACAGATACGCAGTATTTT	CASSQDSAKISTDTQYF
few	TRBV29-1	.	TRBJ2-5	TGCAGCGTTGGAATCAGCGGCGAGACCCAGTACTTC	CSVGISGETQYF
few	TRBV29-1	.	TRBJ2-1	TGCAGCGTTGAATGGATGGCGTGGGAGGGGGTTGAGCAGTTCTTC	CSVEWMAWEGVEQFF
few	TRBV29-1	TRBD2	TRBJ2-1	TGCAGCGTTGAAGGGGGGGGGACTAGCGGGAAATACAATGAGCAGTTCTTC	CSVEGGGTSGKYNEQFF
.	TRBV12-3/TRBV12-4	.	TRBJ2-5	TGTGCCAGCTCCCCCGGATGGACCCAGTACTTC	CASSPGWTQYF
.	TRBV20-1	.	TRBJ1-1	TGCAGTGCTAGAGATTCGGGTAGGGTCGGTGTGAACACTGAAGCTTTCTTT	CSARDSGRVGVNTEAFF
many	TRBV4-2	.	TRBJ2-7	TGTGCCAGCAGCCAATTACTAGGATCCTCCTACGAGCAGTACTTC	CASSQLLGSSYEQYF
many	TRBV2	.	TRBJ2-1	TGTGCCAGCAGTGCCGACAAATACAATGAGCAGTTCTTC	CASSADKYNEQFF
.	TRBV29-1	TRBD2	TRBJ2-1	TGCAGCGTTGCGGGGGAGCGGGAGAGCTCCTACAATGAGCAGTTCTTC	CSVAGERESSYNEQFF
.	TRBV28	TRBD1	TRBJ2-7	TGTGCCAGCAGTCCACCCGGGGACAGGGCACGCTCCCACTCCTACGAGCAGTACTTC	CASSPPGDRARSHSYEQYF
.	TRBV2	TRBD1	TRBJ2-7	TGTGCCAGCAGTCAACAGGGGCGAACCGGTCCCTACGAGCAGTACTTC	CASSQQGRTGPYEQYF
few	TRBV19	TRBD1	TRBJ1-5	TGTGCCAGTAGACCGGACAGGGAAGCTGGTCAGCCCCAGCATTTT	CASRPDREAGQPQHF
.	TRBV28	TRBD1	TRBJ2-7	TGTGCCAGCAGTCAGCACGGGACAGGGAACTACGAGCAGTACTTC	CASSQHGTGNYEQYF
.	TRBV29-1	.	TRBJ2-1	TGCAGCGTTGAAGCGGAGCAGGGGAACTCCTACAATGAGCAGTTCTTC	CSVEAEQGNSYNEQFF
.	TRBV30	TRBD1	TRBJ2-7	TGTGCCTGGGGGGGACAGGTCTACAATGAGCAGTACTTC	CAWGGQVYNEQYF
.	TRBV7-2	.	TRBJ2-1	TGTGCCAGCAGCCTAGCTGATACCTACAATGAGCAGTTCTTC	CASSLADTYNEQFF
.	TRBV10-3	.	TRBJ2-7	TGTGCCATCAGTGAGTCGGCGGCCAGCGAGCAGTACTTC	CAISESAASEQYF
once	TRBV9	TRBD1	TRBJ2-7	TGTGCCAGCAGCGCCTACGGACAGGGTACCGACGAGCAGTACTTC	CASSAYGQGTDEQYF
.	TRBV6-6	.	TRBJ1-2	TGTGCCAGCAGTACGGTTGTAACAAATGGCTACACCTTC	CASSTVVTNGYTF
.	TRBV5-1	.	TRBJ2-3	TGCGCCACTTCGCCCGGGGTCCCCACAGATACGCAGTATTTT	CATSPGVPTDTQYF
.	TRBV7-8	.	TRBJ2-1	TGTGCCAGCAGCTACTGGGAGACGGGGGCGGGAGACAATGAGCAGTTCTTC	CASSYWETGAGDNEQFF
.	TRBV7-2	TRBD1	TRBJ1-4	TGTGCCAGCAGCCTGACAGGGCCTCCGGCTAATGAAAAACTGTTTTTT	CASSLTGPPANEKLFF
.	TRBV7-9	TRBD1	TRBJ1-4	TGTGCCAGCAGCGTGGGACAGGGTTACCAACTGTTTTTT	CASSVGQGYQLFF
many	TRBV18	.	TRBJ2-3	TGTGCCAGCAGCCCCACAGATACGCAGTATTTT	CASSPTDTQYF
.	TRBV11-2	.	TRBJ2-1	TGTGCCAGCAGCAGATACTCGGGGCAGAGCTCCTACAATGAGCAGTTCTTC	CASSRYSGQSSYNEQFF
.	TRBV20-1	.	TRBJ2-1	TGCAGTGCTAGAGTGCTAGGGAGTGAGCAGTTCTTC	CSARVLGSEQFF
.	TRBV6-4	.	TRBJ2-7	TGTGCCAGCAGTGCACGACGTAAACCCTACGAGCAGTACTTC	CASSARRKPYEQYF
.	TRBV24-1	.	TRBJ1-2	TGTGCCACCAGAAGTGCCTTTGTTTCGATGGGGAAAACCTATGGGGACTATGGCTACACCTTC	CATRSAFVSMGKTYGDYGYTF
.	TRBV30	TRBD1	TRBJ2-6	TGTGCCCGTACAGGGGGACGAACCTCTGGGGCCAACGTCCTGACTTTC	CARTGGRTSGANVLTF
.	TRBV27	TRBD2	TRBJ2-1	TGTGCCAGCAGTTTTCAGACCCACTTAGGGAGGGGACTGGACAATGAGCAGTTCTTC	CASSFQTHLGRGLDNEQFF
.	TRBV20-1	.	TRBJ2-1	TGCAGTACTAGAGGTCTCGGGAATGAGCAGTTCTTC	CSTRGLGNEQFF
.	TRBV20-1	.	TRBJ2-7	TGCAGTGCTAACTACAACAGGGATTCCCCCTACGAGCAGTACTTC	CSANYNRDSPYEQYF
.	TRBV3-1	TRBD2	TRBJ2-1	TGTGCCAGCAGCCAAAATCGAGCGGGGGGTGAGGGTGAGCAGTTCTTC	CASSQNRAGGEGEQFF
.	TRBV7-3	TRBD2	TRBJ2-1	TGTGCCAGCAGCTTATACCCTAGCGGGAGAGAGTCCTACAATGAGCAGTTCTTC	CASSLYPSGRESYNEQFF
.	TRBV7-9	.	TRBJ1-2	TGTGCCAGCAGCTTACCAAATTGGGGCTACACCTTC	CASSLPNWGYTF
.	TRBV20-1	.	TRBJ1-5	TGCAGTGCTAGAGGAGCATTCAATCAGCCCCAGCATTTT	CSARGAFNQPQHF
.	TRBV5-1	.	TRBJ2-7	TGCGCCAGCAGCCCGGACGGAGATAACGAGCAGTACTTC	CASSPDGDNEQYF
many	TRBV3-1	.	TRBJ2-7	TGTGCCAGCAGCCAAGATGCGGCCTCCTACGAGCAGTACTTC	CASSQDAASYEQYF
.	TRBV20-1	TRBD2	TRBJ2-3	TGCAGTGCCCACCGCGGACTAGGGGCAGATACGCAGTATTTT	CSAHRGLGADTQYF
.	TRBV7-2	.	TRBJ2-5	TGTGCCAGCAGCTTAAGTGTTGGGACTGAGAATGAGCAGTACTTC	CASSLSVGTENEQYF
.	TRBV10-3	TRBD2	TRBJ2-7	TGTGCCATCAGTCGAATGGTTAGCGGGGGGCGGACCTACGAACAGTACTTC	CAISRMVSGGRTYEQYF
.	TRBV20-1	.	TRBJ2-1	TGCAGTGTAAGGGACTTGATGTACAATGAGCAGTTCTTC	CSVRDLMYNEQFF
many	TRBV28	.	TRBJ1-5	TGTGCCAGCAGTTTAAGCGGGGACTCTAATCAGCCCCAGCATTTT	CASSLSGDSNQPQHF
few	TRBV25-1	TRBD2	TRBJ2-3	TGTGCCAGCAGCGGGGGATCTAGCGGTAGCACAGATACGCAGTATTTT	CASSGGSSGSTDTQYF
few	TRBV30	.	TRBJ2-5	TGTGCCTGGAATGCAGGAGATCAAGAGACCCAGTACTTC	CAWNAGDQETQYF
.	TRBV4-1	.	TRBJ1-4	TGCGCCAGCAGCCAAGAGAGGAAAGAAGCAACTAATGAAAAACTGTTTTTT	CASSQERKEATNEKLFF
few	TRBV20-1	TRBD2	TRBJ2-7	TGCAGTGCTAGGGGAGCTAGCGGGAAGAGCTCCTACAATGAGCAGTACTTC	CSARGASGKSSYNEQYF
.	TRBV29-1	.	TRBJ2-5	TGCAGCGTCCTAATCGAGACCCAGTACTTC	CSVLIETQYF
.	TRBV29-1	.	TRBJ2-4	TGCAGCGTTGAAGGGGCCCTTAAAGCCAAAAACATTCAGTACTTC	CSVEGALKAKNIQYF
few	TRBV29-1	TRBD1	TRBJ1-2	TGCAGCGTCGAGCTATCCGGGACAGGCTATGGCTACACCTTC	CSVELSGTGYGYTF
.	TRBV7-2	.	TRBJ2-7	TGTGCCAGCAGCTTACACCTGGGCGAGCAGTACTTC	CASSLHLGEQYF
.	TRBV20-1	TRBD2	TRBJ2-7	TGCAGTGCGCCACGTAGCGGGGCGAACTCCTACGAGCAGTACTTC	CSAPRSGANSYEQYF
.	TRBV7-9	.	TRBJ1-6	TGTGCCAGCAGCTTTACAGGGAATAATTCACCCCTCCACTTT	CASSFTGNNSPLHF
.	TRBV7-9	.	TRBJ2-4	TGTGCCAGCAGCTCCCCAAGGGGAAACATTCAGTACTTC	CASSSPRGNIQYF